This TCR beta chain appears in the sequencing data of a study of T-cell memory formation after mild COVID-19. This CDR3 is 16 amino acids long. Germline assignment: CDR1 DFQATT and CDR2 SNEGSKA (reference sequence). The V gene end was trimmed by 3 bases and the J gene end by 5 bases; junction bases not matched to a gene: 14. In this sample, this clonotype turned up a few times. TCRdb processed the 5' RACE reads anew with MiXCR; each CDR3 protein has one entry. Of under 550,000 distinct CDR3 sequences listed, approximately 18% are singletons. The sequencing sample was made of PBMCs or a T cell subset sorted from them (not recorded which). This sequence originates from a man aged 18 to 35 who had mild COVID-19 (a few samples of this study predate the infection). Cell type and time point are not known. This chain uses TRBV20-1 with TRBJ2-5; 8 bases line up with TRBD2. CDR3 residues: CSASNPRGAHLETQYF. The CDR3 DNA reads as TGCAGTGCTAGTAATCCGCGGGGGGCCCATTTGGAGACCCAGTACTTC.